What follows are 8 T cell receptor beta chains derived from one specimen sequenced in a study of cytomegalovirus exposure and HLA in healthy donors (dated by TCRdb to between 2016 and 2019). Library prep was done by the immunoSEQ multiplex PCR assay. A mixture of 60 forward primers for TCR Vbeta segments and 13 reverse primers for TCR Jbeta segments was used in the multiplex PCR. Imported from immuneACCESS, the table was reduced by TCRdb to in-frame sequences with V and J called. These copies leave out some clones; in studies compared against another copy, an unresolved V gene accounts for under half, and the cause of the remainder is not known. The table for this sample lists approximately 130,000 clones; roughly 79% of them were counted only once. The ten largest make up 0.7% of the sample. What was sequenced was PBMCs. These receptors originate from a man between 18 and 35 years old in good health and CMV-seronegative.

The rearrangement uses TRBV29-1 and TRBJ1-3; TRBD1 matches 7 bases. With 6 bases clipped from V and 3 bases from J, the junction kept 8 bases outside the gene matches. The CDR3 spans 14 residues. Germline CDR1 and CDR2: SQVTM and ANQGSEA. The CDR3 sequence is CSVGQHVGGNTIYF. In DNA form, the CDR3 reads TGCAGCGTGGGACAGCATGTTGGTGGAAACACCATATATTTT.

The sample holds a few counts of this clone. The chain is built from TRBV7-2 and TRBJ2-2; maybe TRBD1 (6 bases). The germline V gene has CDR1 SGHTA and CDR2 FQGNSA. CDR3 size: 16 residues. The V and J ends lost 3 bases and 1 base respectively, with 12 bases between them. The CDR3 bases are TGTGCCAGCAGCTTGCAGGGACACCGGAACACCGGGGAGCTGTTTTTT. It encodes CASSLQGHRNTGELFF.

The V gene is TRBV4-1, the J gene TRBJ2-3; TRBD1 matches 8 bases. This CDR3 has 17 amino acids. The V gene's germline CDR1 is MGHRA and CDR2 YSYEKL. Trimming took 0 bases from V and 1 from J; bases not matched to a gene: 6. The CDR3 DNA sequence: TGCGCCAGCAGCCAAGATCCCCCGGACAGGGGCACAGATACGCAGTATTTT. The encoded protein is CASSQDPPDRGTDTQYF.

This chain links TRBV4-3 with TRBJ2-7, with 7 bases that match TRBD1. Germline CDR1 LGHNA, CDR2 YSLEER. The trim removed 5 bases at V and 4 bases at J, leaving 5 bases unmatched. The CDR3 contains 13 residues. The DNA for the CDR3 is TGCGCCAGCAGCGGAGGCAGGGGGTACGAGCAGTACTTC. The encoded protein is CASSGGRGYEQYF.

This clone has a handful of counts. The chain is built from TRBV6-5 and TRBJ1-6, with D unclear. Germline-derived CDR1 and CDR2 are MNHEY and SVGAGI. Trimming removed 6 bases at V and 0 bases at J, with 9 bases between. This CDR3 comprises 15 residues. DNA of the CDR3: TGTGCCAGCAGCAGAGGTAGCTCCTATAATTCACCCCTCCACTTT. This codes for CASSRGSSYNSPLHF.

The J gene is TRBJ1-3, the V gene TRBV5-4; 7 positions agree with TRBD1. Germline CDR1 reads SGHNT; CDR2 reads YYREEE (reference sequence). V dropped 4 bases and J dropped 2; count of bases not matched to a gene: 15. The CDR3 totals 18 residues. CDR3 in DNA: TGTGCCAGCAGCCCGGGTCCGGGACAGAAGAATACTGGAAACACCATATATTTT. Encoded protein: CASSPGPGQKNTGNTIYF.

In this sample, this clone turned up a few times. This chain joins TRBV6-5 and TRBJ1-5, with D unresolved. The V gene's germline CDR1 is MNHEY and CDR2 SVGAGI. Trimming cost V 8 bases and J 3 bases, with 14 bases left between them. This CDR3 region has 14 residues. Written as DNA, the CDR3 is TGTGCCAGCCCTTACCGGCGGATCAATCAGCCCCAGCATTTT. Translating gives CASPYRRINQPQHF.

J is TRBJ1-6 and V is TRBV7-2, with TRBD1 matching 11 bases. Germline V lookup: CDR1 SGHTA, CDR2 FQGNSA. V was pared by 3 bases and J by 9 bases, with 4 bases of the junction left unmatched. This CDR3 contains 15 residues. CDR3 residues: CASSLGTGGSSPLHF. CDR3 in DNA: TGTGCCAGCAGCTTGGGGACAGGGGGTAGTTCACCCCTCCACTTT.